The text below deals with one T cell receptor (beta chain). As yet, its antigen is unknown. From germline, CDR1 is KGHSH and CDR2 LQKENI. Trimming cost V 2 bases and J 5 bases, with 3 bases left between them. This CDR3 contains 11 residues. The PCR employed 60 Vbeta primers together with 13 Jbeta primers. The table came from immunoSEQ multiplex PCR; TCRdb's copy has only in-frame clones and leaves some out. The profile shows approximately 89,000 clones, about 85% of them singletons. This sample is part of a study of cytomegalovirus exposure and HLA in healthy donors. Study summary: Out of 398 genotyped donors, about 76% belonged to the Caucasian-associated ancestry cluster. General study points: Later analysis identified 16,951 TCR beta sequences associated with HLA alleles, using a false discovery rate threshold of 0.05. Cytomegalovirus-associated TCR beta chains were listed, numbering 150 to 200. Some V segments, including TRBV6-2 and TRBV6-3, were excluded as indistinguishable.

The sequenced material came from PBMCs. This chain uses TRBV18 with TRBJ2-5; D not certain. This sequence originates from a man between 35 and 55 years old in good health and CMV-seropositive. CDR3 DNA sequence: TGTGCCAGCTCACCAGGCGAGACCCAGTACTTC. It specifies CASSPGETQYF.